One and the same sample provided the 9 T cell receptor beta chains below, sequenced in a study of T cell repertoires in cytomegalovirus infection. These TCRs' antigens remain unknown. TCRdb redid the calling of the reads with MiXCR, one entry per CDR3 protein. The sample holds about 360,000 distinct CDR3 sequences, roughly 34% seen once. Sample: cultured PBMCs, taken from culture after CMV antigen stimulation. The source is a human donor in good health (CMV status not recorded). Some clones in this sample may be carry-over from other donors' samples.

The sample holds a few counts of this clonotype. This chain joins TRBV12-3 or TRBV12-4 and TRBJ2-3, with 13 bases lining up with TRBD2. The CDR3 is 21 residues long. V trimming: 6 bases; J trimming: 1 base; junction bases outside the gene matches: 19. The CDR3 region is CASRPGRRGLAGPWGTDTQYF. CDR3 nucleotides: TGTGCCAGCAGACCCGGACGGCGGGGACTAGCGGGACCCTGGGGCACAGATACGCAGTATTTT.

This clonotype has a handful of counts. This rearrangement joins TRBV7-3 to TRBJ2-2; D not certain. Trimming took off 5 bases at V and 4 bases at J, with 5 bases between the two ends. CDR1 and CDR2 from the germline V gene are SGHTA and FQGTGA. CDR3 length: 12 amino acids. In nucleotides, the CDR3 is TGTGCCAGCAGCGCGAGCACCGGGGAGCTGTTTTTT. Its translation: CASSASTGELFF.

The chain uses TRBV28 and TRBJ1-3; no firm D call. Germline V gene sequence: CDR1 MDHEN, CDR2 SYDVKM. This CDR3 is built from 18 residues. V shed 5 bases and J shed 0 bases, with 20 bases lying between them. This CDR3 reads CASSAPGEGGSSGNTIYF. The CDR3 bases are TGTGCCAGCAGTGCCCCTGGGGAAGGAGGAAGCTCTGGAAACACCATATATTTT.

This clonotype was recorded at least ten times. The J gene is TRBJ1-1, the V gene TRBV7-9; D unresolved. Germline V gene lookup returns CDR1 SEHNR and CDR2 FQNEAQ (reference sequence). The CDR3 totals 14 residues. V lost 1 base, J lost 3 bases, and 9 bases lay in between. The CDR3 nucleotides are TGTGCCAGCAGCTTAGGGATCCGGGACACTGAAGCTTTCTTT. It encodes CASSLGIRDTEAFF.

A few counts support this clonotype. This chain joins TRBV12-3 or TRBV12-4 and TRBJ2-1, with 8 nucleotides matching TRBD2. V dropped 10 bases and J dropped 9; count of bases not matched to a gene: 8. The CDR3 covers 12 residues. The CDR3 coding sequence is TGTGCCACTTCCCCCGGGGGGGGTGAGCAGTTCTTC. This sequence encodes CATSPGGGEQFF.

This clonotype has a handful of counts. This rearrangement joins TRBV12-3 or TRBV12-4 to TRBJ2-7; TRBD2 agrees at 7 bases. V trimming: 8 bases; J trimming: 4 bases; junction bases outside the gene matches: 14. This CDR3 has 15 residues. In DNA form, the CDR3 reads TGTGCCAGCCAGTTTGAACTAGCGAAGGGATACGAGCAGTACTTC. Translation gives CASQFELAKGYEQYF.

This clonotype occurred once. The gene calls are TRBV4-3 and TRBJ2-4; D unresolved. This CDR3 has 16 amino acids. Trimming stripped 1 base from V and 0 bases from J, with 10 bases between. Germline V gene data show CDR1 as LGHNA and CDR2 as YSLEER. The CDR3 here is CASSQGVFIAKNIQYF. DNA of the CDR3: TGCGCCAGCAGCCAAGGAGTTTTTATAGCCAAAAACATTCAGTACTTC.

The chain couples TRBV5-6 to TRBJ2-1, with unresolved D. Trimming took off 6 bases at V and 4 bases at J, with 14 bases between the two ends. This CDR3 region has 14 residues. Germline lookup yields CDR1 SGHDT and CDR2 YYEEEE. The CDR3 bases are TGTGCCAGCACCGACCAAGCCCTTTACAATGAGCAGTTCTTC. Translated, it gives CASTDQALYNEQFF.

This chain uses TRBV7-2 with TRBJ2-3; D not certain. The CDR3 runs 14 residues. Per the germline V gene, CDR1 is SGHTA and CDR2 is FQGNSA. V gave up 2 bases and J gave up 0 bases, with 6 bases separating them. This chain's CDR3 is CASSLRSSTDTQYF. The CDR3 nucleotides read TGTGCCAGCAGCTTAAGATCTAGCACAGATACGCAGTATTTT.